These T cell receptor beta chains were read from a single sample in a study of blood T cell repertoires in COVID-19. This table comes from immunoSEQ multiplex PCR, and its TCRdb copy is limited to in-frame clones, with some not included. The data hold around 100,000 clones, with 70% to 85% observed a single time. What was sequenced was peripheral blood. These receptor sequences come from a man in his 70s with active or convalescent COVID-19. CDR3s include the opening cysteine and the closing phenylalanine or tryptophan. A D gene is named only where the DNA matches it firmly. A clone size is listed for some rows: how often the clone was seen (once, few, many), or a class if it is expanded.

TRBJ2-5,TRBV3-1/TRBV3-2,TRBD2,-,TGTGCCAGCAGCCGGGGGGGTGATGAGACCCAGTACTTC,CASSRGGDETQYF
TRBJ1-2,TRBV6-1,TRBD1,-,TGTGCCAGCAGTGACCCCGACAGGGTAGAGGGCTACACCTTC,CASSDPDRVEGYTF
TRBJ2-7,TRBV9,-,-,TGTGCCAGCAGCGTAACAGGACATGACTACGAGCAGTACTTC,CASSVTGHDYEQYF
TRBJ2-7,TRBV10-3,TRBD2,-,TGTGCCATCAGCGACCTACGGGGGGTAATCTACGAGCAGTACTTC,CAISDLRGVIYEQYF
TRBJ1-4,TRBV18,TRBD1,-,TGTGCCAGCTCATTACAGGGGGCGAGAAATGAAAAACTGTTTTTT,CASSLQGARNEKLFF
TRBJ1-2,TRBV19,TRBD1,few,TGTGCCAGTGTTGCACAGGGGAACCTGCCTATGGGCTACACCTTC,CASVAQGNLPMGYTF
TRBJ1-6,TRBV6-2/TRBV6-3,-,-,TGTGCCAGCAGTTACGGGGTCCCCGACCCCATCCCCCCGGGGGGGGATTCACCCCTCCACTTT,CASSYGVPDPIPPGGDSPLHF
TRBJ1-2,TRBV5-5,-,few,TGTGCCAGCAGCCCTGGACTCATCTTCCTTAACTATGGCTACACCTTC,CASSPGLIFLNYGYTF
TRBJ2-3,TRBV3-1/TRBV3-2,TRBD2,-,TGTGCCAGCAGCCTCGGACTAGCGGGAGGGACAGATACGCAGTATTTT,CASSLGLAGGTDTQYF
TRBJ2-1,TRBV28,TRBD2,-,TGTGCCAGCAGTCCCCCGGCAGCGGGAGTTGACAATGAGCAGTTCTTC,CASSPPAAGVDNEQFF
TRBJ2-7,TRBV11-2,TRBD2,-,TGTGCCAGCGGCCTAGCGGGAGGTGGGGAGCAGTACTTC,CASGLAGGGEQYF
TRBJ2-7,TRBV30,-,-,TGTGCCTGGAGTAAAGGACTATTAACCTACGAGCAGTACTTC,CAWSKGLLTYEQYF
TRBJ2-2,TRBV11-2,TRBD1,few,TGTGCCAGCAGCTTAGCCCCGGGACAGGGGAATCCCGGGGAGCTGTTTTTT,CASSLAPGQGNPGELFF
TRBJ1-5,TRBV5-5,-,few,TGTGCCAGCAGCTTGAGTTATAGCTTCAATCAGCCCCAGCATTTT,CASSLSYSFNQPQHF
TRBJ1-2,TRBV25-1,TRBD1,-,TGTGCCAGCAGTGACACCCCGACAGGGGGCGTCTATGGCTACACCTTC,CASSDTPTGGVYGYTF
TRBJ1-2,TRBV5-6,-,-,TGTGCCAGCACCCCTCAGAGTATAGGGAGGCATGGCTACACCTTC,CASTPQSIGRHGYTF
TRBJ2-7,TRBV2,TRBD2,-,TGTGCCAGTTCTAGCGGGGCCTTCTACGAGCAGTACTTC,CASSSGAFYEQYF
TRBJ1-1,TRBV30,-,-,TGTGCCTGGGACAGAGATAACACTGAAGCTTTCTTT,CAWDRDNTEAFF
TRBJ2-7,TRBV2,-,many,TGTGCCAGTTCCACCGGGGGATACGCCTACGAGCAGTACTTC,CASSTGGYAYEQYF
TRBJ1-4,TRBV28,-,-,TGTGCCAGCAGTTTAGGGGGAGGAAGAACTAATGAAAAACTGTTTTTT,CASSLGGGRTNEKLFF
TRBJ1-5,TRBV29-1,-,-,TGCAGCGTTGGGGGAGGGAGCAATCAGCCCCAGCATTTT,CSVGGGSNQPQHF
TRBJ1-1,TRBV6-2/TRBV6-3,TRBD1,-,TGTGCCAGCAGCCCTATGACAGGGGGCAAAGCTTTCTTT,CASSPMTGGKAFF
TRBJ2-1,TRBV27,TRBD1,-,TGTGCCAGCAGTTTATCGGGGACAGTGTTGTATGAGCAGTTCTTC,CASSLSGTVLYEQFF
TRBJ1-4,TRBV14,-,few,TGTGCCAGCAGCCAAGATCGGGGTCCTGCAACTAATGAAAAACTGTTTTTT,CASSQDRGPATNEKLFF
TRBJ2-3,TRBV6-5,TRBD1,-,TGTGCCAGCAGTACCTCAGGGGGTACGCAGTATTTT,CASSTSGGTQYF
TRBJ1-6,TRBV28,-,-,TGTGCCAGCAGTTTGGGGCAGGGTAATTCACCCCTCCACTTT,CASSLGQGNSPLHF
TRBJ1-4,TRBV9,TRBD1,-,TGTGCCAGCAGCGCTACCGGGACAGGGAATGAAAAACTGTTTTTT,CASSATGTGNEKLFF
TRBJ2-3,TRBV5-1,-,-,TGCGCCAGCAGCCCCTGGACACCTAGCACAGATACGCAGTATTTT,CASSPWTPSTDTQYF
TRBJ2-1,TRBV27,-,-,TGTGCCAGCAAAAGCATCGCAGGGGCTAGATCCTACAATGAGCAGTTCTTC,CASKSIAGARSYNEQFF
TRBJ1-4,TRBV27,TRBD1,-,TGTGCCAGCAGTCTCCGGGACAGGGGGCATAGAGCTAATGAAAAACTGTTTTTT,CASSLRDRGHRANEKLFF
TRBJ1-4,TRBV28,-,-,TGTGCCAGCACCCCGGTTTTTGAGGATAATGAAAAACTGTTTTTT,CASTPVFEDNEKLFF
TRBJ1-4,TRBV20-1,-,-,TGCAGTGCTAGTGTGGGGGCGAGTGAAAAACTGTTTTTT,CSASVGASEKLFF
TRBJ2-7,TRBV5-4,TRBD2,-,TGTGCCAGCAGCTTGATCAGCGGGGGGGCCTCGGAGCAGTACTTC,CASSLISGGASEQYF
TRBJ2-7,TRBV3-1/TRBV3-2,-,-,TGTGCCAGCAGCCCAGGGAACTACGAGCAGTACTTC,CASSPGNYEQYF
TRBJ2-7,TRBV12-3/TRBV12-4,-,few,TGTGCCAGCAGTTTAGGGTTCCAGGGCTCCCAGTACTTC,CASSLGFQGSQYF
TRBJ1-1,TRBV18,TRBD1,-,TGTGCCAGCTCACCAGGGACAGCCGACACTGAAGCTTTCTTT,CASSPGTADTEAFF
TRBJ2-7,TRBV11-2,TRBD1,-,TGTGCCAGCAGAGGGACAGGGGGCTTTGGCGAGCAGTACTTC,CASRGTGGFGEQYF